The next 29 T cell receptor beta chains were all read from a single sample in a study of metastatic and nonmetastatic thyroid tumors. TCRdb re-clonotyped the PCR reads via MiXCR. Among some 25,000 clones, around 20% were seen once, and the ten largest hold 10% to 15%. Among the patients, none had received any treatment before thyroid surgery. The sample comprised blood. The receptors were sampled from a male donor with papillary thyroid cancer or a benign thyroid nodule (not recorded which). Some clones in this sample may be carry-over from other donors' samples.

This clone was observed a few times. Its ends do not fully match the called genes, so a read error is possible. V is TRBV27 and J is TRBJ2-2, with D maybe TRBD2 (5 bases). Per germline, CDR1 MNHEY and CDR2 SMNVEV (reference sequence). The CDR3 runs to 12 residues. The CDR3 here is CASRKETGELFF. CDR3 in DNA: TGTGCCAGCAGGAAGGAGACCGGGGAGCTCTTTTTT.

This clone has only a few counts. V is TRBV27 and J is TRBJ1-1; D unclear. The V and J ends lost 11 bases and 3 bases respectively, with 16 bases between them. This CDR3 is 13 amino acids long. Looked up from germline, CDR1 is MNHEY and CDR2 is SMNVEV (reference sequence). For the CDR3, the DNA is TGTGCCTCCTCAAGCAAAGGTTACACTGAAGCTTTCTTT. It encodes CASSSKGYTEAFF.

There are a few counts of this clone. The chain's CDR3 is CASSLTGSRDQYF. The CDR3 nucleotides are TGTGCCAGCAGTTTAACTGGGAGTCGTGATCAGTACTTC. V and J are TRBV28 and TRBJ2-7, with D possibly matching TRBD2 (5 bases). This CDR3 is 13 amino acids long. CDR1 and CDR2 from the germline V gene are MDHEN and SYDVKM. The germline V and J ends were trimmed by 2 bases and 10 bases, with 15 bases remaining between them.

The gene calls are TRBV20-1 and TRBJ2-1, with D possibly matching TRBD2 (6 bases). The CDR3 sequence is 13 residues long. Trimming removed 6 bases at V and 2 bases at J, with 11 bases between. In germline, CDR1 is DFQATT, CDR2 SNEGSKA (reference sequence). In nucleotides, the CDR3 is TGCAGTGCCGTAGCGGAAACCTACAATGAGCAGTTCTTC. Protein product: CSAVAETYNEQFF.

This clone was observed many times. The chain joins TRBV19 to TRBJ1-5; the match to TRBD1 covers 8 bases. This CDR3 comprises 14 residues. The ends lost 6 bases at V and 3 bases at J; junction bases unmatched: 4. From germline, CDR1 is LNHDA and CDR2 SQIVND (reference sequence). This CDR3 reads CASRRQGPNQPQHF. The DNA of the CDR3 is TGTGCCAGTAGGCGACAGGGGCCCAATCAGCCCCAGCATTTT.

CDR3 in amino acids: CASSPPSGSALGNEQYF. The CDR3 coding sequence is TGTGCCAGCAGTCCCCCTAGCGGGAGTGCCTTGGGCAATGAGCAGTACTTC. The chain uses TRBV11-1 and TRBJ2-7; 10 nucleotides match TRBD2. The CDR3 is made up of 17 amino acids. CDR1 is SGHAT and CDR2 is FQDESV in the germline V gene (reference sequence). V was pared by 6 bases and J by 7 bases, with 18 bases of the junction left unmatched.

This chain joins TRBV24-1 and TRBJ2-1; TRBD2 agrees at 13 bases. CDR3 size: 18 residues. The J segment lost 0 bases and the V segment lost 5 bases, leaving 6 bases of the junction unmatched. Germline CDR1 KGHDR, CDR2 SFDVKD. CDR3 sequence: CATSVGTSGMYSYNEQFF. In DNA, the CDR3 is TGTGCCACCAGTGTTGGGACTAGCGGGATGTACTCCTACAATGAGCAGTTCTTC.

About this clone itself: This could be a read error, since a much larger clone is one nucleotide away. This rearrangement joins TRBV4-2 to TRBJ2-3, with 15 bases aligning to TRBD2. The CDR3 runs to 16 residues. Germline CDR1 reads LGHNA; CDR2 reads YNFKEQ. For the CDR3, the DNA is TGTTCCAGCACCCTCCCGGGACTAGCGGGAGGAGATACGCAGTATTTT. This encodes CSSTLPGLAGGDTQYF.

Within the sample, this clone is medium-sized. The rearrangement links TRBV6-1 to TRBJ2-7; 7 nucleotides align to TRBD1. Germline CDR1 and CDR2: MNHNS and SASEGT. Trimming removed 3 bases from V and 2 bases from J; junction bases left unmatched: 1. The length of the CDR3 is 13 residues. CDR3: CASSEDRPYEQYF. DNA for the CDR3: TGTGCCAGCAGTGAGGACAGGCCCTACGAGCAGTACTTC.

Relative to its sample, this clone is medium-sized. The chain couples TRBV24-1 to TRBJ2-1, with TRBD2 matching over 7 bases. V was clipped by 6 bases and J by 8 bases; unmatched bases: 3. Germline CDR1 KGHDR, CDR2 SFDVKD. CDR3 length: 12 amino acids. The CDR3 protein is CATSTSGDEQFF. For the CDR3, the DNA is TGTGCCACCAGTACCAGCGGGGATGAGCAGTTCTTC.

In this sample, this clone turned up many times. This chain uses TRBV11-2 with TRBJ2-7; no clear D gene. The CDR3 sequence is 12 residues long. The germline V gene has CDR1 SGHAT and CDR2 FQNNGV. V was cut by 3 bases and J by 6 bases, with 9 bases left in between. In DNA, the CDR3 is TGTGCCAGCAGCTTCGCCCCCGGCGAGCAGTACTTC. Its protein is CASSFAPGEQYF.

There are a few counts of this clone. The junction and the germline gene differ at one end; a read error may be behind it. The chain combines TRBV28 with TRBJ2-7; the D gene is possibly TRBD2 (5 bases). The CDR3 extends over 13 amino acids. CDR1 MDHEN and CDR2 SYDVKM come from the germline V gene. CDR3: CASSYGITYEHYF. Written as DNA, the CDR3 is TGTGCCAGCAGTTACGGGATCACCTACGAGCATTATTTC.

Points on this clone: This could be a read error, since a much larger clone is one nucleotide away. The genes are TRBV7-9 and TRBJ2-2; no clear D gene. The CDR3 contains 13 residues. V dropped 3 bases and J dropped 7 bases, with 9 bases sitting between them. Germline lookup yields CDR1 SEHNR and CDR2 FQNEAQ (reference sequence). CDR3 amino acids: CASSFRYVGELFF. CDR3 DNA: TGTGCCAGCAGCTTTCGGTATGTCGGGGAGCTGTTTTTT. The variable domain in full, with the rest retrieved from reference TRBV7-9 and TRBJ2-2, is DTGVSQNPRHKITKRGQNVTFRCDPISEHNRLYWYRQTLGQGPEFLTYFQNEAQLEKSRLLSDRFSAERPKGSFSTLEIQRTEQGDSAMYLCASSFRYVGELFFGEGSRLTVL.

The chain uses TRBV20-1 and TRBJ1-2; 10 bases line up with TRBD1. CDR3 size: 15 residues. V was clipped by 0 bases and J by 8 bases; unmatched bases: 9. The germline CDR1 and CDR2 sequences are DFQATT and SNEGSKA (reference sequence). The CDR3 is CSARDQRGQGNGYTF. In DNA, the CDR3 is TGCAGTGCTAGAGATCAGAGGGGACAGGGGAACGGCTACACCTTC.

The chain uses TRBV5-1 and TRBJ2-3; no reliable D call. This CDR3 spans 13 amino acids. V was clipped by 1 base and J by 4 bases, with 7 bases between them. CDR1 is SGHRS and CDR2 is YFSETQ in the germline V gene. CDR3 sequence (DNA): TGCGCCAGCAGCTTGAGTAGTGCAGATACGCAGTATTTT. Its translation is CASSLSSADTQYF.

This clone was seen ten or more times. The CDR3 loop is CSARDEGSADTQYF. The CDR3 DNA reads TGCAGTGCTAGAGATGAAGGGAGCGCAGATACGCAGTATTTT. The J gene is TRBJ2-3, the V gene TRBV20-1; D is possibly TRBD2 (5 bases). Trimming left V 0 bases short and J 4 bases short, with 11 bases between. The germline V gene has CDR1 DFQATT and CDR2 SNEGSKA (reference sequence). The length of the CDR3 is 14 residues.

This clone turned up a few times. This CDR3 is CASTGPAVGNEQFF. DNA of the CDR3: TGTGCCAGCACAGGACCAGCAGTAGGTAATGAGCAGTTCTTC. The chain recombines TRBV2 with TRBJ2-1; no reliable D call. Germline V lookup: CDR1 SNHLY, CDR2 FYNNEI. Trimming took 7 bases from V and 7 from J, leaving 17 bases between them. The CDR3 is made up of 14 amino acids. The entire variable domain, with the rest obtained from reference TRBV2 and TRBJ2-1, is as follows: EPEVTQTPSHQVTQMGQEVILRCVPISNHLYFYWYRQILGQKVEFLVSFYNNEISEKSEIFDDQFSVERPDGSNFTLKIRSTKLEDSAMYFCASTGPAVGNEQFFGPGTRLTVL.

A note on this clone: A much larger clone differs by one base, so this may be a read error. This chain connects TRBV4-1 to TRBJ1-2; D is unclear. Trimming removed 0 bases from V and 5 bases from J, with 7 bases in between. Germline assignment: CDR1 MGHRA and CDR2 YSYEKL. This CDR3 comprises 13 residues. The CDR3 sequence is CASSQEAGYGYTF. For the CDR3, the DNA is TGCGCCAGCAGCCAAGAAGCAGGATATGGCTACACCTTC.

The chain is built from TRBV7-6 and TRBJ2-1; 9 bases fit TRBD2. Germline CDR1 SGHVS, CDR2 FNYEAQ. The ends lost 1 base at V and 7 bases at J; junction bases unmatched: 5. This CDR3 comprises 15 residues. The CDR3 region is CASSLEAGGRNEQFF. The CDR3, as DNA: TGTGCCAGCAGCTTAGAGGCGGGAGGGAGGAATGAGCAGTTCTTC.

Turning to this clone: The junction departs from the called germline gene at one end, perhaps through a read error. The chain recombines TRBV11-2 with TRBJ2-5; 9 bases line up with TRBD1. CDR1 is SGHAT, CDR2 FQNNGV, per germline. The CDR3 totals 16 residues. This chain's CDR3 is CASILSATGGRQTQYF. CDR3 sequence (DNA): TGTGCCAGCATCTTATCAGCGACAGGGGGTCGCCAGACCCAGTACTTC.

The chain is built from TRBV20-1 and TRBJ2-1, with D unclear. V was cut by 3 bases and J by 4 bases, with 10 bases left in between. Per the germline V gene, CDR1 is DFQATT and CDR2 is SNEGSKA (reference sequence). This CDR3 has 13 residues. CDR3 coding DNA: TGCAGTGCTAGTGATTTTAGGTACAATGAGCAGTTCTTC. It specifies CSASDFRYNEQFF.

There are many counts of this clone. The chain links TRBV3-1 to TRBJ2-3, with 7 bases fitting TRBD2. The germline V gene has CDR1 LGHDT and CDR2 YNNKEL (reference sequence). The CDR3 runs to 15 residues. The J segment lost 3 bases and the V segment lost 4 bases, leaving 7 bases of the junction unmatched. For the CDR3, the DNA is TGTGCCAGCAGCCTTCGGGGCGGGGGAACAGATACGCAGTATTTT. Its translation is CASSLRGGGTDTQYF.

This clone showed up just a few times. The gene calls are TRBV7-3 and TRBJ2-3; TRBD1 is a possible D gene (6 bases). The CDR3 covers 15 residues. V lost 6 bases to trimming and J lost 6 bases, with 19 bases between them. Germline V gene data show CDR1 as SGHTA and CDR2 as FQGTGA. The CDR3 DNA follows: TGTGCCAGCAGTTCATACTCTCTGGGGGCGGATACGCAGTATTTT. As protein: CASSSYSLGADTQYF. Based on the CDR3 plus reference TRBV7-3 and TRBJ2-3, the full variable domain is GAGVSQTPSNKVTEKGKYVELRCDPISGHTALYWYRQSLGQGPEFLIYFQGTGAADDSGLPNDRFFAVRPEGSVSTLKIQRTERGDSAVYLCASSSYSLGADTQYFGPGTRLTVL.

In its sample, this clone was seen a few times. The gene calls are TRBV12-3 or TRBV12-4 and TRBJ2-2; TRBD1 aligns across 10 bases. J was trimmed by 4 bases and V by 4 bases; bases with no gene match: 6. This CDR3 has 16 residues. The CDR3 here is CASSWGDRGGTGELFF. The CDR3, as DNA: TGTGCCAGCAGTTGGGGGGACAGGGGAGGCACCGGGGAGCTGTTTTTT.

This clone was seen many times. V gene TRBV7-2 combines with J gene TRBJ1-1; 11 bases align to TRBD1. The ends lost 3 bases at V and 6 bases at J; junction bases unmatched: 9. CDR1 and CDR2 (germline): SGHTA, FQGNSA. The CDR3 is 16 amino acids. The CDR3 protein is CASSFRTGGFRSEAFF. CDR3 coding DNA: TGTGCCAGCAGCTTCCGGACAGGGGGCTTTAGGTCTGAAGCTTTCTTT.

The J gene is TRBJ2-3, the V gene TRBV4-2, with D possibly TRBD1 on 5 matching bases. V was clipped by 1 base and J by 2 bases, with 7 bases between them. The germline V gene encodes CDR1 LGHNA and CDR2 YNFKEQ. The CDR3 loop spans 14 amino acids. The CDR3 bases are TGTGCCAGCAGCCAAGGACAGAACACAGATACGCAGTATTTT. It encodes CASSQGQNTDTQYF.

This chain links TRBV20-1 with TRBJ2-1; D remains unclear. V shed 5 bases and J shed 9 bases, with 11 bases lying between them. Germline values: CDR1 DFQATT, CDR2 SNEGSKA (reference sequence). This CDR3 comprises 11 residues. CDR3 DNA sequence: TGCAGTGCTGACTTTGCCGGTGAGCAGTTCTTC. Amino acid sequence: CSADFAGEQFF.

This clone was detected a few times. Because it lacks the conserved phenylalanine or tryptophan at the end, this CDR3 is likely a read error. The chain is built from TRBV12-3 or TRBV12-4 and TRBJ2-5, with D perhaps matching TRBD1 or TRBD2 (6 bases each). With 6 bases removed from V and 6 bases from J, the gap between germline ends came to 26 bases. The CDR3 totals 17 residues. The DNA of the CDR3 is TGTGCCAGCAGCATAAGGGGGGCTAGCGAGCTAGGAAAGACCCAGTACCTC. It translates to CASSIRGASELGKTQYL.

This clone rates as medium-sized (0.01 to 0.1%). The chain's CDR3 is CASSQGTSSYEQYF. The CDR3 nucleotides read TGCGCCAGCAGCCAGGGGACATCTTCCTACGAGCAGTACTTC. This chain connects TRBV4-1 to TRBJ2-7; D possibly corresponds to TRBD1 (6 bases). CDR1 is MGHRA, CDR2 YSYEKL, per germline. The CDR3 consists of 14 residues. With 3 bases removed from V and 1 base from J, the gap between germline ends came to 10 bases.